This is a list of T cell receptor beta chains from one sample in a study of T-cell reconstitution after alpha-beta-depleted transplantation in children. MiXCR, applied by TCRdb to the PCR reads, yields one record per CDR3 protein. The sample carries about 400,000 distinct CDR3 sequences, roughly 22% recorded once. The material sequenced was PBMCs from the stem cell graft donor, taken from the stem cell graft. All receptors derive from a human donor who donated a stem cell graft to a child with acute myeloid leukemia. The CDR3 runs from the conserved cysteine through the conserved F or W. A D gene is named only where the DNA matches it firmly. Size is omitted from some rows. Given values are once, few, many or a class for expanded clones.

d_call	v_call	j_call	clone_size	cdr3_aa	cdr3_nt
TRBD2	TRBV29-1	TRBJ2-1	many	CSVGGSDRNEQFF	TGCAGCGTCGGCGGGAGTGATCGCAATGAGCAGTTCTTC
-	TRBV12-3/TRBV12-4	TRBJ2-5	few	CASSLYSHQETQYF	TGTGCCAGCAGTTTATACTCTCACCAAGAGACCCAGTACTTC
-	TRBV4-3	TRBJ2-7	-	CASSQEGRGREQYF	TGCGCCAGCAGCCAAGAAGGTCGAGGGCGGGAGCAGTACTTC
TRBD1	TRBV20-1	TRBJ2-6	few	CSARSGTGGSGANVLTF	TGCAGTGCTAGGTCCGGGACAGGCGGCTCTGGGGCCAACGTCCTGACTTTC
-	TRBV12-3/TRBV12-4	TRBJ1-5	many	CASSLTGQSQPQHF	TGTGCCAGCAGTTTAACAGGGCAAAGTCAGCCCCAGCATTTT
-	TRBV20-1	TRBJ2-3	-	CSARETSGHPEF	TGCAGTGCTAGAGAAACCTCTGGACACCCGGAGTTT
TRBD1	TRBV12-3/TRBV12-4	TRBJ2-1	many	CASSWGDRDNEQFF	TGTGCCAGCAGTTGGGGGGACAGGGACAATGAGCAGTTCTTC
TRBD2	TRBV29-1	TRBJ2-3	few	CSVNGGAGQDTQYF	TGCAGCGTGAACGGGGGGGCCGGGCAAGATACGCAGTATTTT
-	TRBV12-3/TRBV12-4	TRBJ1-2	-	CASSLEGYRGYTF	TGTGCCAGCAGTTTAGAGGGGTATCGTGGCTACACCTTC
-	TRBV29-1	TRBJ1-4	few	CSVGGFEKLFF	TGCAGCGTGGGGGGCTTTGAAAAACTGTTTTTT
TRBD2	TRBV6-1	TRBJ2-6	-	CASKRLAGWPSGANVLTF	TGTGCCAGCAAGAGATTAGCGGGATGGCCCTCTGGGGCCAACGTCCTGACTTTC
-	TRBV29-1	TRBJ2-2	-	CSVVVGLHTGELFF	TGCAGCGTTGTGGTGGGGCTACACACCGGGGAGCTGTTTTTT
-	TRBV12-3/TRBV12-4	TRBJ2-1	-	CASSPTGAPNEQFF	TGTGCCAGCAGTCCCACCGGGGCTCCCAATGAGCAGTTCTTC
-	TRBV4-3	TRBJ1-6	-	CASSQDQGVHSPLHF	TGCGCCAGCAGCCAAGATCAAGGGGTGCATTCACCCCTCCACTTT
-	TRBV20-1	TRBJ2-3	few	CSARDQGQGGADTQYF	TGCAGTGCTAGAGATCAGGGTCAGGGTGGCGCAGATACGCAGTATTTT
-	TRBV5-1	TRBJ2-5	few	CASSPRQAAIGETQYF	TGCGCCAGCAGCCCCCGACAGGCCGCGATCGGGGAGACCCAGTACTTC